This T cell receptor (beta chain) was identified in a study of neurological immune-mediated disorders. Study findings and constraints: Falling below healthy controls, multiple sclerosis showed the least TCR clonal expansion, while HTLV-1-associated myelopathy showed the most.

The cDNA was synthesized by means of template-switch 5'RACE, which was carried out with 10-nucleotide random UMIs. Every sequencing run gave over 200 million TCR-beta sequences, taken from 15-18 subjects. One entry per CDR3 protein, called by TCRdb with MiXCR from the 5' RACE reads. The profile shows 75,000 to 85,000 distinct CDR3 sequences, 15% to 20% of them singletons. This clonotype was seen repeatedly, ten times or more. Its matching antigen is unknown. Sequenced: PBMCs. The TCR originated in a woman in her 40s in good health.

CDR3 residues: CASSEAPRGRSYEQYF. The CDR3 region has the DNA TGTGCCAGCAGTGAAGCGCCGCGGGGGCGCTCCTACGAGCAGTACTTC. V and J are TRBV2 and TRBJ2-7; D is possibly TRBD2 (7 bases). The CDR3 runs to 16 residues. Germline V lookup: CDR1 SNHLY, CDR2 FYNNEI. Trimming shortened V by 0 bases and J by 0 bases, and 12 bases separated the two germline ends.